What follows are 8 T cell receptor beta chains derived from one specimen sequenced in a study of read filtering for tumor transcriptome and immune sequencing. This library used roughly 400 ng RNA and molecular barcoded adaptors spanning alpha/delta and beta/gamma chains. TCRdb independently ran MiXCR on the reads; one entry per CDR3 protein. The data contain 40,000 or so distinct CDR3 sequences, roughly 13% of them singletons. Sample: a population of CD138-negative cells sorted from bone marrow. The receptors come from a donor at least 40 years old with multiple myeloma.

On this clonotype itself: At one end the junction does not follow the germline gene, possibly because of a read error. The chain links TRBV20-1 to TRBJ1-2, with D possibly matching TRBD1 (6 bases). The CDR3 runs 15 residues. From germline, CDR1 is DFQATT and CDR2 SNEGSKA (reference sequence). CDR3 nucleotides: TGCAGTGCTAGGGATATGACAGGATTTAACTATGGCTACGCCTTC. Its protein is CSARDMTGFNYGYAF.

CDR3 loop: CASSWGGLNTEAFF. CDR3 nucleotide sequence: TGCGCCAGCAGTTGGGGGGGACTGAACACTGAAGCTTTCTTT. The gene calls are TRBV5-1 and TRBJ1-1, with a tentative D call TRBD1 (5 bases). Trimming stripped 5 bases from V and 0 bases from J, with 11 bases between. The CDR3 runs 14 residues. CDR1 SGHRS and CDR2 YFSETQ come from the germline V gene.

This clonotype was observed many times. This chain connects TRBV12-3 or TRBV12-4 to TRBJ2-1, with TRBD2 matching over 7 bases. The CDR3 totals 13 residues. Trimming removed 6 bases from V and 7 bases from J; junction bases left unmatched: 6. CDR3 protein: CASSPGGGNEQFF. CDR3 nucleotide sequence: TGTGCCAGCAGCCCTGGGGGGGGGAATGAGCAGTTCTTC.

This clonotype was found many times. The chain carries TRBV5-1 and TRBJ2-3, with 9 bases lining up with TRBD2. V lost 0 bases, J lost 6 bases, and 2 bases stayed unmatched. From germline, CDR1 is SGHRS and CDR2 YFSETQ. This CDR3 spans 14 amino acids. Here the CDR3 DNA reads TGCGCCAGCAGCTTGGGACTAGCGGTGGATACGCAGTATTTT. Its protein is CASSLGLAVDTQYF.

This clonotype was recorded many times. The chain carries TRBV20-1 and TRBJ2-7, with 9 bases aligning to TRBD2. The CDR3 runs 14 residues. V lost 6 bases, J lost 2 bases, and 8 bases stayed unmatched. Germline V gene data show CDR1 as DFQATT and CDR2 as SNEGSKA (reference sequence). DNA for the CDR3: TGCAGTGCGCCCACTAGCGGGTCAACCTACGAGCAGTACTTC. This encodes CSAPTSGSTYEQYF.

At least ten counts were recorded for this clonotype. This chain uses TRBV28 with TRBJ1-2, with 10 bases matching TRBD1. Trimming cost V 4 bases and J 5 bases; bases outside gene matches: 19. This CDR3 region has 19 residues. Germline V lookup: CDR1 MDHEN, CDR2 SYDVKM. The CDR3 DNA is TGTGCCAGCAGTTCCCAATCCCGGGACAGGGGACAGACCCTGTATGGCTACACCTTC. Its translation: CASSSQSRDRGQTLYGYTF.

There are a few counts of this clonotype. One base away lies a much larger clone, so this may be a sequencing read error. This rearrangement joins TRBV25-1 to TRBJ2-7; D not resolved. Germline CDR1 reads MGHDK; CDR2 reads SYGVNS. Trimming removed 7 bases from V and 3 bases from J, with 13 bases in between. This CDR3 is 13 amino acids long. The CDR3 DNA follows: TGTGCCAGCATCTCCCAGACCTTCTACGAGCAGTACTTC. Amino acid sequence: CASISQTFYEQYF.

About this clonotype: A clone one base away is much larger, so this may be a read error. The V call is TRBV5-4, the J call TRBJ2-5; a weak D match, TRBD2 (7 bases). In germline, CDR1 is SGHNT, CDR2 YYREEE (reference sequence). The CDR3 spans 15 residues. CDR3 sequence: CVSSLATGGGETQYF. CDR3 bases: TGTGTCAGCAGCTTGGCCACGGGGGGCGGGGAGACCCAGTACTTC. Filled out from reference TRBV5-4 and TRBJ2-5, the complete variable domain reads ETGVTQSPTHLIKTRGQQVTLRCSSQSGHNTVSWYQQALGQGPQFIFQYYREEENGRGNFPPRFSGLQFPNYSSELNVNALELDDSALYLCVSSLATGGGETQYFGPGTRLLVL.